Given below is one TCR beta chain in context. The antigen is not known. The data are from a study of T cell responses to AZD1222 COVID-19 vaccine. The CDR3 length is 16 residues. Looked up from germline, CDR1 is MDHEN and CDR2 is SYDVKM. V was pared by 6 bases and J by 4 bases, with 18 bases between. TCRdb's table, derived via immunoSEQ multiplex PCR, lists solely in-frame clones and lacks some. Seen here are roughly 180,000 clones, approximately 91% observed once, and the top ten hold around 1.9%. Study findings and constraints: Among those given AZD1222, only 6 or 7 were seropositive at baseline.

Sequences were derived from peripheral blood, sampled 28 days after the second AZD1222 dose. The chain combines TRBV28 with TRBJ1-4; D gene unclear. This TCR was recovered from an adult who received the AZD1222 COVID-19 vaccine. The CDR3 nucleotides are TGTGCCAGCAGCCCCGGGAGCAGGTCCTTTAATGAAAAACTGTTTTTT. It specifies CASSPGSRSFNEKLFF.